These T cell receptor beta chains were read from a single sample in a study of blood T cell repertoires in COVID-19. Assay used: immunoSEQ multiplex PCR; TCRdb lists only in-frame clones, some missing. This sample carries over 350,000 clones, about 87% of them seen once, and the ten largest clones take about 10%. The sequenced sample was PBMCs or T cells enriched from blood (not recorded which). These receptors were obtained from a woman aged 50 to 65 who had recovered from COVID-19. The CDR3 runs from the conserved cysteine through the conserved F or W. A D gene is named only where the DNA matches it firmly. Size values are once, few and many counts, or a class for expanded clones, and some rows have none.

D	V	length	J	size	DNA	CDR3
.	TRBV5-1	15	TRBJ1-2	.	TGCGCCAGCAGCTTCCACAGGGCACCTAACTATGGCTACACCTTC	CASSFHRAPNYGYTF
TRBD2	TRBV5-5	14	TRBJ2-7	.	TGTGCCAGCAGCTTACTAGCGGGGTCTTACGAGCAGTACTTC	CASSLLAGSYEQYF
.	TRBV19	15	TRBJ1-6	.	TGTGCCAGTAGATTTGACAGAATACATAATTCACCCCTCCACTTT	CASRFDRIHNSPLHF
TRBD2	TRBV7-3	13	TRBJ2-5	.	TGTGCCAGCAGCTTTGGTAGCGGGGAGACCCAGTACTTC	CASSFGSGETQYF
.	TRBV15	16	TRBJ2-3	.	TGTGCCACCAGCAGAGGAGGGGGGGCCGGAACAGATACGCAGTATTTT	CATSRGGGAGTDTQYF
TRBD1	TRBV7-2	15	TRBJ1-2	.	TGTGCCAGCAGCTTCCGGGACAGGGACGGCTATGGCTACACCTTC	CASSFRDRDGYGYTF
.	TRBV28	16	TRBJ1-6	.	TGTGCCAGCAGTTCTGAGACAGTACTGTATAATTCACCCCTCCACTTT	CASSSETVLYNSPLHF
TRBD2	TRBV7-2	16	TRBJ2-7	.	TGTGCCAGCAGCTTAGGGGCTAGCGGGATCTCCTACGAGCAGTACTTC	CASSLGASGISYEQYF
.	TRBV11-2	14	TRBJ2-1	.	TGTGCCAGCAGCTGGGGGGGCGGCCACAATGAGCAGTTCTTC	CASSWGGGHNEQFF
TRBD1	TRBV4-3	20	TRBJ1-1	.	TGCGCCAGCAGCCAGCGGGCCGCCGGTGGCAGGGGGCTTACAGGCACTGAAGCTTTCTTT	CASSQRAAGGRGLTGTEAFF
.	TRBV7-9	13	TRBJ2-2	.	TGTGCCAGCAGCTTAGACGGTACCGGGGAGCTGTTTTTT	CASSLDGTGELFF
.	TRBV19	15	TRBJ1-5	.	TGTGCCAGTAGTATAGGACAAGATAGCAATCAGCCCCAGCATTTT	CASSIGQDSNQPQHF
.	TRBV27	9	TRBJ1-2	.	TGTGCCACCCTAAATGGCTACACCTTC	CATLNGYTF
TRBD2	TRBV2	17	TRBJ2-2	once	TGTGCCAGCAGCGTTGGACAAGCGGGGGCGAACACCGGGGAGCTGTTTTTT	CASSVGQAGANTGELFF
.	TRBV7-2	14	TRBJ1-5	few	TGTGCCAGCAGCGCAGACAGTTTCAATCAGCCCCAGCATTTT	CASSADSFNQPQHF
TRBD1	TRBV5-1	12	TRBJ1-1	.	TGCGCCAGCAGAGGTGACAGGGATGAAGCTTTCTTT	CASRGDRDEAFF
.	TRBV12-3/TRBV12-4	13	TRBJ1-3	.	TGTGCCAGCAGTGAGCCAGGTCGGAACACCATATATTTT	CASSEPGRNTIYF
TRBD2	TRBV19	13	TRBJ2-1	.	TGTGCCAGTAGTCTAGCGGGGGGCCATGAGCAGTTCTTC	CASSLAGGHEQFF
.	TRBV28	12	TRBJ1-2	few	TGTGCCAGCAGTCCCAGGGTATACGGCTACACCTTC	CASSPRVYGYTF
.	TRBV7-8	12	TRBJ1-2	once	TGTGCCAGCAGCCGCAGCGGGGGGGGCTACACCTTC	CASSRSGGGYTF
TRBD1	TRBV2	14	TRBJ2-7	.	TGTGCCAGCAGCCGGGACAGGGGCTTGGACGAGCAGTACTTC	CASSRDRGLDEQYF
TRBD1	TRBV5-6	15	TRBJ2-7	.	TGTGCCAGCAGCTTGGTGGGGACAGCTTCCTACGAGCAGTACTTC	CASSLVGTASYEQYF
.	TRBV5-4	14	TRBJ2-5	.	TGTGCCAGCAGCTTTTCCGGGGTAGGGGAGACCCAGTACTTC	CASSFSGVGETQYF
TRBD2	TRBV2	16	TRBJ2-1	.	TGTGCCAGCAGCCGAGGACTAGCGGGGGGTCCACGGGAGCAGTTCTTC	CASSRGLAGGPREQFF
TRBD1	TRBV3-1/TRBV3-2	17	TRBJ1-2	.	TGTGCCAGCAGCCAATCCTTTTTAAGGACAGGGGCATCTGGCTACACCTTC	CASSQSFLRTGASGYTF
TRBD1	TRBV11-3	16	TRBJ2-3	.	TGTGCCAGCCTCCAACCTCCAGGGGGAAGCACAGATACGCAGTATTTT	CASLQPPGGSTDTQYF
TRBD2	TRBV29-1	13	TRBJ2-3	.	TGCAGCGCGACTAGCGGGGGAACAGATACGCAGTATTTT	CSATSGGTDTQYF
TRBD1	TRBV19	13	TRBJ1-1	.	TGTGCCAGTAGTAACGGACAGGTCGCTGAAGCTTTCTTT	CASSNGQVAEAFF
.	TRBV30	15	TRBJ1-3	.	TGTGCCTGGAGTGCGAAAGACAGCTCTGGAAACACCATATATTTT	CAWSAKDSSGNTIYF
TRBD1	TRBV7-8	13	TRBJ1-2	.	TGTGCCAGCAGCGGACAGGGCGAGTATGGCTACACCTTC	CASSGQGEYGYTF
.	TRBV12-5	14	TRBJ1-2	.	TGTGCTAGTGTCCCCAGCGGGGGTACTTATGGCTACACCTTC	CASVPSGGTYGYTF
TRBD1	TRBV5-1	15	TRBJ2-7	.	TGCGCCAGCAGCTGGACCGGGACAGGGGACTACGAGCAGTACTTC	CASSWTGTGDYEQYF
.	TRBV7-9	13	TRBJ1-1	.	TGTGCCACTACAGAGATCATGGGCACTGAAGCTTTCTTT	CATTEIMGTEAFF
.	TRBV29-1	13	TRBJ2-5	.	TGCAGCGTACGACTGCCTTTGTTAGAGACCCAGTACTTC	CSVRLPLLETQYF
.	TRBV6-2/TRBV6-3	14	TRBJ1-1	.	TGTGCCAGCAGTTATTCAGCGGAGGGCACTGAAGCTTTCTTT	CASSYSAEGTEAFF
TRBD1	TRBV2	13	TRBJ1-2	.	TGTGCCAGCACCTTGCGAGGACAGGGTGGCTACACCTTC	CASTLRGQGGYTF
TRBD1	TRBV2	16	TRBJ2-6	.	TGTGCCAGAAGGACAGGCAGGAGCTCTGGGGCCAACGTCCTGACTTTC	CARRTGRSSGANVLTF
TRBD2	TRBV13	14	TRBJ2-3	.	TGTGCCAGCAGCTTTCTAGCGGGGGGTTATACGCAGTATTTT	CASSFLAGGYTQYF